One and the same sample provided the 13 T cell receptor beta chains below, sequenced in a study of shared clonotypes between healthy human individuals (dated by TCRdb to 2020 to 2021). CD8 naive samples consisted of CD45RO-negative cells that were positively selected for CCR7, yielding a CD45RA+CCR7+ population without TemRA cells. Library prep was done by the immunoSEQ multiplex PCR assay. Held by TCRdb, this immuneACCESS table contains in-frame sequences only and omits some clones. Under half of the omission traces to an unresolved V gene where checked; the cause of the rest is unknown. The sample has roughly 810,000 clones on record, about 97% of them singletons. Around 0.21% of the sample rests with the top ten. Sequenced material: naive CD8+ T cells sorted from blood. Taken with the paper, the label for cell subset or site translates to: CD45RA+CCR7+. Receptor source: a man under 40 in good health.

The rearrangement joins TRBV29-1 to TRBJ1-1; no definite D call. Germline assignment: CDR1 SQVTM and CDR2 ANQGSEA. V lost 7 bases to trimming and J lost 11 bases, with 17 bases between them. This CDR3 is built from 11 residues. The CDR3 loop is CSANDPGDAFF. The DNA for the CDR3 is TGCAGCGCAAACGACCCGGGCGACGCTTTCTTT.

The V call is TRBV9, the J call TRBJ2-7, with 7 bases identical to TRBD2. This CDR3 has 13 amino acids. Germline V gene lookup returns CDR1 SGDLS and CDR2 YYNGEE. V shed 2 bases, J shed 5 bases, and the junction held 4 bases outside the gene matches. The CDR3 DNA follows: TGTGCCAGCAGCGTTGGGGGGGATGACGAGCAGTACTTC. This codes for CASSVGGDDEQYF.

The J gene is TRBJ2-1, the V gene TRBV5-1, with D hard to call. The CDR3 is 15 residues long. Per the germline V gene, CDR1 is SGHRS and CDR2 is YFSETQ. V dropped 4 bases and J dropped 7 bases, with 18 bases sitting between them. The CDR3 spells CASSRWPTSKNEQFF. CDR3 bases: TGCGCCAGCAGCAGATGGCCTACAAGCAAGAATGAGCAGTTCTTC.

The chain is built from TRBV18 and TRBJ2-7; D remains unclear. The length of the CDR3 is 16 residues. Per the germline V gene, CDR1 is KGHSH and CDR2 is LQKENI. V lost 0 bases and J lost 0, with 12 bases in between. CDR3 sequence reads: CASSPPVLELSYEQYF. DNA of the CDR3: TGTGCCAGCTCACCACCCGTTCTGGAGCTCTCCTACGAGCAGTACTTC.

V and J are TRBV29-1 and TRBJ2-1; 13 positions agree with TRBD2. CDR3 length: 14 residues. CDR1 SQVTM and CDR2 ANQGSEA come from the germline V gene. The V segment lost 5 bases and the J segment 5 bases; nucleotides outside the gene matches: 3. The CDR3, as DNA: TGCAGCGTTACTAGCGGGAGGGCCAACAATGAGCAGTTCTTC. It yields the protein CSVTSGRANNEQFF.

The CDR3 protein is CASSSAVGRTAQETQYF. The CDR3 DNA sequence: TGTGCCAGCAGTTCCGCTGTGGGGAGGACCGCCCAAGAGACCCAGTACTTC. The chain couples TRBV28 to TRBJ2-5, with D perhaps TRBD2 (6 bases). This CDR3 has 17 amino acids. Per germline, CDR1 MDHEN and CDR2 SYDVKM. V shed 4 bases and J shed 1 base, with 19 bases lying between them.

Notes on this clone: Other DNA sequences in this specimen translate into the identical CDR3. CDR3 in amino acids: CASSLGRSSGNTIYF. CDR3 nucleotides: TGTGCCAGCAGCTTAGGCAGAAGCTCTGGAAACACCATATATTTT. The chain combines TRBV7-6 with TRBJ1-3, with unresolved D. The CDR3 runs to 15 residues. V was trimmed by 1 base and J by 0 bases, leaving 7 bases between them. Germline assignment: CDR1 SGHVS and CDR2 FNYEAQ.

CDR3 sequence (DNA): TGTGCCAGCAGTCGTCACTACAATGAGCAGTTCTTC. This sequence encodes CASSRHYNEQFF. The chain couples TRBV13 to TRBJ2-1; D unclear. CDR3 length equals 12 residues. Germline V gives CDR1 PRHDT, CDR2 FYEKMQ (reference sequence). Trimming removed 6 bases at V and 3 bases at J, with 6 bases between.

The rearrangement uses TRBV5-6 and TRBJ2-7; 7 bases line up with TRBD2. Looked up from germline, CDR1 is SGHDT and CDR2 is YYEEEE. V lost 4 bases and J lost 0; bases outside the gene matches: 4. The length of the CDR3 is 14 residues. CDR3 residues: CASSGGLFSYEQYF. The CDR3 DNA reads TGTGCCAGCAGCGGGGGACTATTCTCCTACGAGCAGTACTTC. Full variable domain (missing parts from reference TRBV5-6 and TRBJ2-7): DAGVTQSPTHLIKTRGQQVTLRCSPKSGHDTVSWYQQALGQGPQFIFQYYEEEERQRGNFPDRFSGHQFPNYSSELNVNALLLGDSALYLCASSGGLFSYEQYFGPGTRLTVT.

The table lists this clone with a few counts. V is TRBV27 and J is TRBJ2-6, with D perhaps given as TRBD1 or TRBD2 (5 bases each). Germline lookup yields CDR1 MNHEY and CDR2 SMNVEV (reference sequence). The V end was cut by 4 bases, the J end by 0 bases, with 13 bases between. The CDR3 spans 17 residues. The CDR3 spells CASSSPGRNSGANVLTF. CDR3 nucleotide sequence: TGTGCCAGCAGTTCACCGGGACGGAACTCTGGGGCCAACGTCCTGACTTTC.

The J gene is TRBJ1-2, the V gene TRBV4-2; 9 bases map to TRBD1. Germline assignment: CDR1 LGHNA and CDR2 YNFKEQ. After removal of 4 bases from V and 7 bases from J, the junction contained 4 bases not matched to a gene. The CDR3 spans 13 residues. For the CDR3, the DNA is TGTGCCAGCAGCCCCGACAGGGGGATTGGCTACACCTTC. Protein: CASSPDRGIGYTF.

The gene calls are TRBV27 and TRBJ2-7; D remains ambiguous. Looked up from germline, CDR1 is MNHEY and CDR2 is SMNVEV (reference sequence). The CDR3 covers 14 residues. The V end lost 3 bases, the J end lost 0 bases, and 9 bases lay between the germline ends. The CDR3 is CASSFLLGSYEQYF. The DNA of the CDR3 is TGTGCCAGCAGTTTCCTGTTAGGCTCCTACGAGCAGTACTTC.

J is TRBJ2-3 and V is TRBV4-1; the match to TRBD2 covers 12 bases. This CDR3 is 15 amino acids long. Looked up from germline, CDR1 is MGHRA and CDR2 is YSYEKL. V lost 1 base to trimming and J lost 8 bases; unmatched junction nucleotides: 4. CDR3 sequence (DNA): TGCGCCAGCAGCCAAGTGGCTAGCGGGAGGGTTACGCAGTATTTT. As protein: CASSQVASGRVTQYF.